This T cell receptor (beta chain) was sequenced in a study of T cells in Graves' hyperthyroidism and ophthalmopathy (dated by TCRdb to between 2018 and 2021). Regarding the study in general: Peripheral blood samples were taken at initial diagnosis, before any treatment was given. Prospective prediction of ophthalmopathy was tested in an independent validation cohort of fewer than 20 hyperthyroidism patients and 15 to 17 patients who later progressed to ophthalmopathy. In addition, the study compared T-cell repertoires in thyroid tissue and in blood from six Graves' hyperthyroidism patients. The paper describes TCR Vbeta CDR3 sequencing of about 140 peripheral blood samples, made up of roughly 45 ophthalmopathy patients, around 78 hyperthyroidism patients and 17 progressor patients. After blood sampling, hyperthyroidism patients were treated with methimazole at a starting dose of 30 mg daily, and ophthalmopathy patients were treated with high-dose intravenous methylprednisolone. The approximately 100 discovery patients were divided at random into training and test sets in a 7:3 ratio. TCR V-J signatures able to tell the groups apart were searched for in a discovery cohort of more than 90 patients, of whom under 45 had Graves' ophthalmopathy and roughly 58 had stable Graves' hyperthyroidism. Study-level results and caveats: In validation, the model predicted progression to ophthalmopathy with roughly 66% sensitivity and less than 80% specificity, a median of around 6.6 months before onset. A 13 V-J signature model separated ophthalmopathy from stable hyperthyroidism, with about 88% sensitivity and 81.08% specificity in cross-validation and 80%/75% in testing. No statistical method was used to fix the sample size in advance, and group allocation was not hidden from the investigators. Most expanded thyroid clonotypes (frequency above 0.001) were also detected in blood, suggesting blood repertoires may reflect thyroid immune responses.

The TCR beta CDR3 regions were amplified from the RNA transcripts. The TCR CDR3 was subjected to a first round of RT-PCR using the HTBI primer set and the Qiagen OneStep RT-PCR kit. The libraries were constructed in a second round of multiplex PCR and then size-selected and purified. The libraries were sequenced on an Illumina HiSeq2000 using paired-end 100 bp reads. Turning to the authors' computational methods: SOAPnuke was used to process the raw data, removing reads that contained adapters or uncalled bases, had a mean Phred below 15, or lacked an exact match to the constant primer or identifier. COPE v1.2.5 was used to merge high-quality paired reads, and clonotypes were defined as unique nucleotide sequences. MiTCR v1.1 was used to align the clonotypes against IMGT TRBV, TRBD and TRBJ reference segments. Only V-J combinations with frequency above 0.0001, covering roughly 99% of repertoires, were analysed. The TCS score was defined as the ratio of F50 (clonal expansion) to E x V (chaos), calculated using BLOSUM62-based TCRdist between CDR3 peptides within each V-J. Welch's t-statistics and random forest reduced roughly 540 V-J features to around 14, which were used in a naive Bayes classifier (R e1071). Through fastp at Q25 and MiXCR, TCRdb rebuilt clones from the public reads, retaining in-frame beta chains. Each entry merges the rows of one CDR3 protein and shows their most common DNA and genes. The V and J calls, along with clone size, are taken from TCRdb and not from the paper's own processing. The sample table holds more than 350,000 distinct CDR3 sequences, of which around 14% were seen once. The ten most abundant clones make up about 33% of the sample.

This clonotype appeared many times. The target of this receptor is not known. Base qualities are missing; no much larger clone stands one base away. Graves' hyperthyroidism was defined as stable when no progression to ophthalmopathy occurred over 18 months of follow-up. The hyperthyroidism patients were between 18 and 65 years old and newly diagnosed, with a disease duration of less than 2 months. Any patient with an uncontrolled infection, another autoimmune disease, pregnancy or lactation was excluded. Diagnoses relied on clinical symptoms, serum thyroxine and TRAb, thyroid ultrasound and orbital computed tomography. PBMCs were isolated from around 10 ml of fresh peripheral blood by Ficoll-Paque density gradient centrifugation. Total RNA was extracted with Trizol reagent, and quality was checked on an Agilent 2100 Bioanalyzer. From its cysteine to its phenylalanine, the CDR3 spans 14 amino acids. Left in the record is the CDR3 DNA by itself, 42 bases read in frame from the first base. The junction shows trimming of 4 bases on V and 7 bases on J, plus 18 bases between the germline ends. CDR1 SGHKS and CDR2 YYEKEE are derived from the germline V gene (reference sequence).

This TCR was sampled from a woman in her 30s with Graves' hyperthyroidism. The rearranged chain carries TRBV5-5 and TRBJ2-7, with no confidently assigned D gene. The specimen was blood. The sequenced DNA is TGTGCCAGCAGCACCAGGACCCCGAAGGGAGAGCAGTACTTC. This translates into CASSTRTPKGEQYF.